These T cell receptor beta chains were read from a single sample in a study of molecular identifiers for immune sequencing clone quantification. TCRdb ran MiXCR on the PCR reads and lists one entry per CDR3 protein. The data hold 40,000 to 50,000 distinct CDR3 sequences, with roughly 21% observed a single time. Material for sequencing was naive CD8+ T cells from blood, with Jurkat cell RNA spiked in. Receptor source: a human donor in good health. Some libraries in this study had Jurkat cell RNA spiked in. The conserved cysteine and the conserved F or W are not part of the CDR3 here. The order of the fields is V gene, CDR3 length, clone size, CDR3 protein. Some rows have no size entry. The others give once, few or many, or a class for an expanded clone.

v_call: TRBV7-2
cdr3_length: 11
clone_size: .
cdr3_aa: AGSLGPSYEQY

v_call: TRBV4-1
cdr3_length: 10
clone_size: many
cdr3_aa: ASSQNTGELF

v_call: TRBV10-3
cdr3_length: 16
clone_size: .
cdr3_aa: AISESSGSLAAVDEQF

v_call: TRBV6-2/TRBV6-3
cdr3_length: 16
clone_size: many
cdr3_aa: ASSYDQRRDSTHYEQY

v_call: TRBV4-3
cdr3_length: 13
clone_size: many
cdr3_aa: ASSQDTGGSQPQH

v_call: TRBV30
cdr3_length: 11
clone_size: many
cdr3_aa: AWSVVGATEAF

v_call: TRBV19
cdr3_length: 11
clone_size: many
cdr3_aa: ASMGQGGQPQH

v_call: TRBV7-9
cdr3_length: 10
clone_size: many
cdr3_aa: ASSSLADEQF

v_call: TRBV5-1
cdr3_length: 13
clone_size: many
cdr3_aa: ASSDGQGAPYEQY

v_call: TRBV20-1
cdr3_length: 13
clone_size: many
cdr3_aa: SPSGLAGVWYEQY

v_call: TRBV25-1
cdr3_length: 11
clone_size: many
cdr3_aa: ASSEVAYNEQF

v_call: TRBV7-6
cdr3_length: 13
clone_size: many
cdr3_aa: ASSLGQGSHYEQY

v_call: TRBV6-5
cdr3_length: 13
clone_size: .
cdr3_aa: AGSGGVVRWETQY

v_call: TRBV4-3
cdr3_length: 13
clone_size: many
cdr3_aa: ASSQARDSYNEQF

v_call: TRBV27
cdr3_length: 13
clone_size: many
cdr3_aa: ASSLITGGADTQY

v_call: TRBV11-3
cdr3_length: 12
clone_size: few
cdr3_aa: ASSLKSIPGELF